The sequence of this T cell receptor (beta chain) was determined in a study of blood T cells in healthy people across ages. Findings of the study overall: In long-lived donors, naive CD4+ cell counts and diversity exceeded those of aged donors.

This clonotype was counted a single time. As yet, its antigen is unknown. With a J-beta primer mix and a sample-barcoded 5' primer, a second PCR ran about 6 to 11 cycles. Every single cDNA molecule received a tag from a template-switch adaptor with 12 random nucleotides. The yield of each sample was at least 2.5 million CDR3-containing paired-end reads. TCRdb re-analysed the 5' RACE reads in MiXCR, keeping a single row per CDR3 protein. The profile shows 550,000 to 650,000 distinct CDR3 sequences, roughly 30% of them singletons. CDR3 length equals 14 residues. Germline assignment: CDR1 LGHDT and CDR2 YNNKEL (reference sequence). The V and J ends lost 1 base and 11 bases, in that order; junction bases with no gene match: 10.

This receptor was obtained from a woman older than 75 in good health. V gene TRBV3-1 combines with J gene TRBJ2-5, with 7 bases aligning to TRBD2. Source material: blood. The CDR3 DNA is TGTGCCAGCAGCCAAGGATCTAGCGGCAATGAGCAGTACTTC. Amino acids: CASSQGSSGNEQYF.